This T cell receptor beta chain was profiled in a study of cytomegalovirus exposure and HLA in healthy donors. Across the study: The 100 to 150 validation repertoires, a later analysis reported, used the same platform as the approximately 730 repertoires from the first cohort.

For this clone: Its antigen is unidentified.

General study results and limits: It was about 150 TCR beta chains that were listed as cytomegalovirus-associated.

Germline-derived CDR1 and CDR2 are SGHAT and FQNNGV. With 4 bases removed from V and 5 bases from J, the gap between germline ends came to 18 bases. This CDR3 has 15 residues. Only in-frame clones appear in the TCRdb table, and some are missing; sequencing was by immunoSEQ multiplex PCR. The sample has 100,000 to 150,000 clones, roughly nine tenths seen once. The TCR sequence derives from a young woman in good health and CMV-seronegative. The sequencing sample was made of PBMCs. The rearrangement joins TRBV11-2 to TRBJ2-7; weak D call: TRBD2 (6 bases). CDR3 in amino acids: CASSSLAVRSDEQYF. The DNA for the CDR3 is TGTGCCAGCAGCTCATTAGCGGTCCGATCGGACGAGCAGTACTTC.